This T cell receptor (beta chain) derives from a study of cytomegalovirus exposure and HLA in healthy donors. Measured with immunoSEQ multiplex PCR; TCRdb has only the in-frame clones, and not every one. Of roughly 150,000 clones in the sample, approximately 91% were seen once. J was trimmed by 3 bases and V by 7 bases; bases with no gene match: 3. Germline V CDR1 and CDR2: MNHNS, SASEGT. This CDR3 has 13 residues. Whole-study findings and limits: Cytomegalovirus association was assigned to under 200 TCR beta chains. Reported results showed that the classifier diagnosed cytomegalovirus status with high specificity and sensitivity.

The donors formed part of the roughly 120-subject validation cohort, distinct from the roughly 660-subject first cohort. A remark on this clone: What it recognizes is unknown.

The chain has TRBV6-1 and TRBJ2-7; 10 nucleotides agree with TRBD1. The source of this sequence is a young woman in good health and CMV-seropositive. The specimen was PBMCs. CDR3 loop: CASTWTGGYEQYF. The CDR3 DNA is TGTGCCAGCACTTGGACAGGGGGCTACGAGCAGTACTTC.